Below, 27 T cell receptor beta chains from the same sample are listed, as sequenced in a study of response to subunit inactivated influenza vaccine. A single record per CDR3 protein comes from TCRdb applying MiXCR to the RT-PCR reads. This sample has around 480,000 distinct CDR3 sequences; about a tenth occur once, and the top ten carry less than 15%. This material consisted of PBMCs from blood, taken 45 days after vaccination. These receptors all come from a man between 45 and 60 years old who received an inactivated influenza vaccine.

This clonotype was picked up a small number of times. The chain couples TRBV7-9 to TRBJ2-5; 10 nucleotides agree with TRBD2. This CDR3 region has 16 residues. Germline V lookup: CDR1 SEHNR, CDR2 FQNEAQ (reference sequence). Germline trimming cut 1 base from V and 1 base from J; bases unmatched to any gene: 3. CDR3 DNA: TGTGCCAGCAGCTTAGAGACTAGCGGGCCCCAAGAGACCCAGTACTTC. Translated: CASSLETSGPQETQYF.

The rearrangement links TRBV12-3 or TRBV12-4 to TRBJ1-5; TRBD1 agrees at 8 bases. V dropped 6 bases and J dropped 3; count of bases not matched to a gene: 10. The CDR3 extends over 16 amino acids. DNA for the CDR3: TGTGCCAGCAGCCCTGGGACAGGTATTAACAATCAGCCCCAGCATTTT. It codes for CASSPGTGINNQPQHF.

This chain connects TRBV20-1 to TRBJ2-5; no clear D gene. Germline V gene sequence: CDR1 DFQATT, CDR2 SNEGSKA (reference sequence). The CDR3 has 13 amino acids. V was pared by 3 bases and J by 4 bases, with 12 bases between. CDR3 nucleotides: TGCAGTGCTAGGGTAGGGTATAGAGAGACCCAGTACTTC. This translates into CSARVGYRETQYF.

This clonotype was seen a handful of times. The rearrangement joins TRBV6-1 to TRBJ1-2, with TRBD1 as a possible D gene (6 bases). Trimming removed 8 bases at V and 2 bases at J, with 9 bases between. This CDR3 has 12 amino acids. CDR1 is MNHNS, CDR2 SASEGT, per germline. The DNA of the CDR3 is TGTGCCAGCGCACAGGGCAACTATGGCTACACCTTC. Protein: CASAQGNYGYTF.

This clonotype came up a few times. The genes are TRBV29-1 and TRBJ2-1; D is unclear. Trimming took 2 bases from V and 7 from J, leaving 3 bases between them. CDR3 size: 10 residues. Germline V lookup: CDR1 SQVTM, CDR2 ANQGSEA. CDR3 nucleotide sequence: TGCAGCGTTGAAACGAATGAGCAGTTCTTC. It encodes CSVETNEQFF.

This clonotype was seen a few times. The V and J genes are TRBV2 and TRBJ2-1; 9 bases map to TRBD1. V dropped 11 bases and J dropped 4; count of bases not matched to a gene: 12. The CDR3 spans 15 residues. CDR1 and CDR2 (germline): SNHLY, FYNNEI. The CDR3 DNA reads TGTGCCGTGGGGAGGGACAGGGATGGGTACAATGAGCAGTTCTTC. Translated: CAVGRDRDGYNEQFF.

The chain uses TRBV6-2 or TRBV6-3 and TRBJ2-2; 7 nucleotides agree with TRBD1. Trimming took 0 bases from V and 4 from J; bases not matched to a gene: 20. CDR1 MNHEY and CDR2 SVGEGT come from the germline V gene. CDR3 length: 21 residues. The CDR3 sequence is CASSYSISGGRGKGVTGELFF. The CDR3 DNA reads TGTGCCAGCAGTTACTCGATATCGGGCGGCAGGGGGAAGGGTGTCACCGGGGAGCTGTTTTTT.

This chain links TRBV28 with TRBJ2-5; no clear D. V was clipped by 10 bases and J by 1 base, with 13 bases between them. Germline CDR1 reads MDHEN; CDR2 reads SYDVKM. This CDR3 has 13 residues. The CDR3 DNA follows: TGTGCCACCTCTCGGACCTCCCAAGAGACCCAGTACTTC. This sequence encodes CATSRTSQETQYF.

This clonotype came up many times. V and J are TRBV7-9 and TRBJ2-2; D ambiguous. Germline values: CDR1 SEHNR, CDR2 FQNEAQ (reference sequence). V lost 5 bases, J lost 5 bases, and 6 bases lay in between. The CDR3 covers 12 residues. The CDR3 DNA reads TGTGCCAGCAGCCTGACTACCGGGGAGCTGTTTTTT. Amino acids: CASSLTTGELFF.

The rearrangement uses TRBV12-3 or TRBV12-4 and TRBJ2-2; tentatively, D is TRBD2 (6 bases). V was shortened by 5 bases and J by 0 bases, with 13 bases between the two germline ends. The CDR3 is made up of 16 amino acids. CDR3 region: CASSIPGGTNTGELFF. The CDR3 DNA follows: TGTGCCAGCAGTATACCCGGAGGGACGAACACCGGGGAGCTGTTTTTT.

There are a few counts of this clonotype. The chain couples TRBV10-3 to TRBJ2-1; possibly TRBD1 for D (6 bases). The CDR3 contains 12 residues. Germline CDR1 ENHRY, CDR2 SYGVKD. V was cut by 3 bases and J by 13 bases, with 13 bases left in between. This CDR3 is CAISDPTGNQFF. The DNA for the CDR3 is TGTGCCATCAGTGACCCCACAGGGAATCAGTTCTTC.

This clonotype was counted at least ten times. V and J are TRBV29-1 and TRBJ2-7; 11 bases map to TRBD1. J was trimmed by 3 bases and V by 7 bases; bases with no gene match: 5. Germline assignment: CDR1 SQVTM and CDR2 ANQGSEA. The CDR3 has 13 residues. DNA of the CDR3: TGCAGCGCCGAAGGGACAGGGGGCTACGAGCAGTACTTC. It yields the protein CSAEGTGGYEQYF.

The chain joins TRBV7-8 to TRBJ1-5, with D possibly matching TRBD1 (5 bases). V gave up 5 bases and J gave up 2 bases, with 13 bases separating them. The CDR3 loop spans 15 amino acids. The germline V gene has CDR1 SGHVS and CDR2 FQNEAQ. The CDR3, as DNA: TGTGCCAGCAGCCCCCGGAGGGGTGGCAATCAGCCCCAGCATTTT. Protein: CASSPRRGGNQPQHF.

The table lists this clonotype with a few counts. The CDR3 sequence: CAISESPGHQYF. The CDR3 DNA reads TGTGCCATCAGTGAATCCCCGGGACATCAGTACTTC. V usage is TRBV10-3 and J usage is TRBJ2-4; tentatively, D is TRBD1 (6 bases). Germline CDR1 is ENHRY and CDR2 is SYGVKD. There are 12 residues in the CDR3. The V gene lost 3 bases and the J gene lost 12 bases, with 12 bases spanning the gap.

This clonotype was observed a few times. This chain links TRBV6-1 with TRBJ2-3; D may match TRBD1 or TRBD2 (5 bases each). CDR1 is MNHNS, CDR2 SASEGT, per germline. Trimming removed 6 bases at V and 3 bases at J, with 19 bases between. The CDR3 sequence is 16 residues long. The CDR3 sequence: CASRWDGVGGTDTQYF. The CDR3 DNA reads TGTGCCAGCAGGTGGGACGGGGTTGGCGGAACAGATACGCAGTATTTT.

This chain links TRBV27 with TRBJ2-5; no firm D call. Germline lookup yields CDR1 MNHEY and CDR2 SMNVEV (reference sequence). CDR3 length equals 15 residues. Trimming removed 3 bases from V and 4 bases from J, with 15 bases in between. CDR3 nucleotides: TGTGCCAGCAGTTTCCGTCCCGTACGAGGAGAGACCCAGTACTTC. This translates into CASSFRPVRGETQYF.

This rearrangement joins TRBV29-1 to TRBJ2-5, with 8 bases fitting TRBD1. The CDR3 is made up of 15 amino acids. Per the germline V gene, CDR1 is SQVTM and CDR2 is ANQGSEA. V was clipped by 1 base and J by 5 bases; unmatched bases: 9. CDR3 sequence reads: CSVEGSGGYGETQYF. The CDR3 DNA is TGCAGCGTTGAAGGGTCAGGGGGCTATGGGGAGACCCAGTACTTC.

This clonotype occurred a few times. This chain connects TRBV20-1 to TRBJ2-5; 7 nucleotides line up with TRBD2. Germline trimming cut 0 bases from V and 7 bases from J; bases unmatched to any gene: 11. This CDR3 has 15 amino acids. Germline-derived CDR1 and CDR2 are DFQATT and SNEGSKA (reference sequence). The CDR3 nucleotides are TGCAGTGCTAGAGATTCAGCCGGGGGGATGTTGACCCAGTACTTC. Encoded protein: CSARDSAGGMLTQYF.

This chain uses TRBV3-1 with TRBJ2-1, with no clear D. The CDR3 is 12 amino acids. Deletions cut 1 base from V and 9 bases from J, with 7 bases between. Germline values: CDR1 LGHDT, CDR2 YNNKEL (reference sequence). The CDR3 loop reads CASSQAGLEQFF. The DNA of the CDR3 is TGTGCCAGCAGCCAAGCGGGCCTTGAGCAGTTCTTC.

The V call is TRBV6-2 or TRBV6-3, the J call TRBJ2-1, with 9 bases that match TRBD2. Germline V CDR1 and CDR2: MNHEY, SVGEGT. V lost 6 bases and J lost 6; bases outside the gene matches: 6. There are 14 residues in the CDR3. This chain's CDR3 is CASRNSGGLNEQFF. The CDR3 DNA is TGTGCCAGCAGAAACAGCGGGGGGCTCAATGAGCAGTTCTTC.

In this sample, this clonotype turned up a few times. This chain connects TRBV20-1 to TRBJ2-1; D tentatively fits TRBD1 or TRBD2 (5 bases each). V was cut by 4 bases and J by 13 bases, with 14 bases left in between. This CDR3 is 11 amino acids long. Germline loops: CDR1 DFQATT, CDR2 SNEGSKA (reference sequence). CDR3 region: CSATSGTLQFF. CDR3 coding DNA: TGCAGTGCTACTTCCGGGACCCTCCAGTTCTTC.

Details on this clonotype: A junction end diverges from the germline sequence, so it may reflect a read error. The rearrangement links TRBV20-1 to TRBJ2-4, with 13 bases that match TRBD2. The CDR3 runs 19 residues. Germline CDR1 is DFQATT and CDR2 is SNEGSKA (reference sequence). As DNA, the CDR3 is TGCTGTGCTAGAGATGGACTAGCGGGGGCATTTAGGGCCAAAAACATTCAGTACTTC. Translated: CCARDGLAGAFRAKNIQYF.

The sample holds a few counts of this clonotype. DNA of the CDR3: TGCGCCAGCAGCCAAGGAGGGGGGAGTGGGGATGAGCAGTTCTTC. Its translation is CASSQGGGSGDEQFF. This sequence joins TRBV4-3 and TRBJ2-1, with D possibly called TRBD1 or TRBD2 (6 bases each). V dropped 1 base and J dropped 8 bases, with 15 bases sitting between them. This CDR3 spans 15 amino acids. Germline lookup yields CDR1 LGHNA and CDR2 YSLEER.

The gene calls are TRBV20-1 and TRBJ2-7, with D hard to call. Trimming pared 0 bases from V and 0 bases from J, leaving 12 bases between. The germline V gene has CDR1 DFQATT and CDR2 SNEGSKA (reference sequence). CDR3 length: 15 amino acids. The CDR3 DNA follows: TGCAGTGCTAGAGACCCCGCGGTGGACTCCTACGAGCAGTACTTC. Its protein is CSARDPAVDSYEQYF.

This clonotype has at least ten counts. The chain recombines TRBV3-1 with TRBJ2-3; D tentatively fits TRBD1 or TRBD2 (6 bases each). Trimming cost V 6 bases and J 4 bases, with 11 bases left between them. Germline V gene data show CDR1 as LGHDT and CDR2 as YNNKEL (reference sequence). CDR3 length: 13 amino acids. The CDR3 DNA sequence: TGTGCCAGCAGTAGAAGGGGGGCAGATACGCAGTATTTT. Residues: CASSRRGADTQYF.

This clonotype was detected many times. V is TRBV6-5 and J is TRBJ2-3, with 7 positions matching TRBD1. The germline gives CDR1 MNHEY, CDR2 SVGAGI. V lost 10 bases, J lost 1 base, and 2 bases stayed unmatched. The CDR3 covers 12 residues. DNA for the CDR3: TGTGCCACCGGACAGGGCACAGATACGCAGTATTTT. Protein: CATGQGTDTQYF.

This clonotype has only a few counts. The J gene is TRBJ1-1, the V gene TRBV9; weak D call: TRBD1 (5 bases). CDR3 size: 12 residues. Germline lookup yields CDR1 SGDLS and CDR2 YYNGEE. V gave up 6 bases and J gave up 6 bases, with 12 bases separating them. The DNA of the CDR3 is TGTGCCAGCACCGGAGGGGATGCTGAAGCTTTCTTT. Translated: CASTGGDAEAFF. The whole variable domain, remainder taken from reference TRBV9 and TRBJ1-1, is DSGVTQTPKHLITATGQRVTLRCSPRSGDLSVYWYQQSLDQGLQFLIQYYNGEERAKGNILERFSAQQFPDLHSELNLSSLELGDSALYFCASTGGDAEAFFGQGTRLTVV.